This TCR beta chain was found in a study of identical twins. This clonotype turned up a few times. The length of the CDR3 is 13 residues. Germline CDR1 and CDR2: MNHNS and SASEGT. V was trimmed by 4 bases and J by 6 bases, leaving 10 bases between them. One entry per CDR3 protein, called by TCRdb with MiXCR from the 5' RACE reads. The sample includes some 1,700,000 distinct CDR3 sequences, under 35% seen only once; the top ten take under 0.35%. There were only healthy Caucasians among the donors. The clonotype comes from a newborn girl in good health. The sample consisted of cord blood. The rearrangement links TRBV6-1 to TRBJ1-5, with D unresolved. The CDR3 region has the DNA TGTGCCAGCAGTGGAGAACGCGCTCAGCCCCAGCATTTT. Translating it yields CASSGERAQPQHF.